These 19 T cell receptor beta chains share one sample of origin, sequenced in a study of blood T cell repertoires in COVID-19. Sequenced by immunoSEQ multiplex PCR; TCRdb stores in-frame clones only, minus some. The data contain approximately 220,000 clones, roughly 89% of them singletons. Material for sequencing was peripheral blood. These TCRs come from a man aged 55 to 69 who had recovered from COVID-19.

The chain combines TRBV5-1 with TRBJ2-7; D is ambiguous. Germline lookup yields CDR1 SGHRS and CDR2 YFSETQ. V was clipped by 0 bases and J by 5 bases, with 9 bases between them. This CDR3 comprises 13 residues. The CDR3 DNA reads TGCGCCAGCAGCTTGGCAGGCTCGCACGAGCAGTACTTC. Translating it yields CASSLAGSHEQYF. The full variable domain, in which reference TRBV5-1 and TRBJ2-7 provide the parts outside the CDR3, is KAGVTQTPRYLIKTRGQQVTLSCSPISGHRSVSWYQQTPGQGLQFLFEYFSETQRNKGNFPGRFSGRQFSNSRSEMNVSTLELGDSALYLCASSLAGSHEQYFGPGTRLTVT.

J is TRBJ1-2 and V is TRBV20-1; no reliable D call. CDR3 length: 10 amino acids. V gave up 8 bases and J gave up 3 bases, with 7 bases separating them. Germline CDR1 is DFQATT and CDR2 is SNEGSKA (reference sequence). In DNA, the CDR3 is TGCAGTATTCAGGACTATGGCTACACCTTC. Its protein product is CSIQDYGYTF.

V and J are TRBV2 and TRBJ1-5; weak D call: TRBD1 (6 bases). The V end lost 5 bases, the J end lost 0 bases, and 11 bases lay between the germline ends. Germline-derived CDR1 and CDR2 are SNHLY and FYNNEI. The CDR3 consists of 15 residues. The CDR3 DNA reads TGTGCCAGCAGTCGGGACACTATTAGCAATCAGCCCCAGCATTTT. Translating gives CASSRDTISNQPQHF.

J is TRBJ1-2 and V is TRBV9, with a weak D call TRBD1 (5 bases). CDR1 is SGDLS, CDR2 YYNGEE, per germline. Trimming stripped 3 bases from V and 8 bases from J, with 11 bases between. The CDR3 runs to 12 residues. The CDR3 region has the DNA TGTGCCAGCAGCGGGGGGACTTCGGGCTACACCTTC. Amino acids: CASSGGTSGYTF.

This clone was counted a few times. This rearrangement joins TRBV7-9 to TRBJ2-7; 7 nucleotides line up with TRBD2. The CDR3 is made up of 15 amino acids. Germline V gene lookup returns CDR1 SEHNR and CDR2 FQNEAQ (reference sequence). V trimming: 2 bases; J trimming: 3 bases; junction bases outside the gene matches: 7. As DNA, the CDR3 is TGTGCCAGCAGCTTACCCTTACGGGGGGACTACGAGCAGTACTTC. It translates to CASSLPLRGDYEQYF.

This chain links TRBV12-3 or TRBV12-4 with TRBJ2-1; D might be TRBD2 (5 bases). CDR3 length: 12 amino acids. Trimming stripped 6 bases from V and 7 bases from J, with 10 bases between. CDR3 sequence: CASRELGNEQFF. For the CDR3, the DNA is TGTGCCAGCAGGGAACTAGGTAATGAGCAGTTCTTC.

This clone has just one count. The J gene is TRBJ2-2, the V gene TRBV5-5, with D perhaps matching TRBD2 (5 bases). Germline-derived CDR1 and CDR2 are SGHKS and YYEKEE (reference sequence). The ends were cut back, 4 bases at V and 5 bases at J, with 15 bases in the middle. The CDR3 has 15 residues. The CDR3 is CASSPRAPGTGELFF. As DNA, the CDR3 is TGTGCCAGCAGCCCCCGGGCCCCGGGGACCGGGGAGCTGTTTTTT.

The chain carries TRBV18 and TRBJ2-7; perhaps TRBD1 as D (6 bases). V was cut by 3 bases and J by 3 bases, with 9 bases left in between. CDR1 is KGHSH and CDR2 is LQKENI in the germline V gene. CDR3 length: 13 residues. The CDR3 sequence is CASSPGQNYEQYF. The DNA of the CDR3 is TGTGCCAGCTCACCCGGACAGAACTACGAGCAGTACTTC.

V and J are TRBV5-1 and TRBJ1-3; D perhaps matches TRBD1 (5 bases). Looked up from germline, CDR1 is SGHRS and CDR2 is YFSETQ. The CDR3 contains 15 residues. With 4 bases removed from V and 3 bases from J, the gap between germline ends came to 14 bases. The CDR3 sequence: CASSTQGIFGNTIYF. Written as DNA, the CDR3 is TGCGCCAGCAGCACGCAGGGTATTTTTGGAAACACCATATATTTT.

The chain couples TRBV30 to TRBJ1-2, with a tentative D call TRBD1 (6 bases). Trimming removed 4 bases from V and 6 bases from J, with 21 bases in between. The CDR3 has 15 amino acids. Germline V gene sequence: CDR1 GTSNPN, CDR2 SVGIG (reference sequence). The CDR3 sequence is CAWTTLRGAGDGYTF. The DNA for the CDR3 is TGTGCCTGGACCACCCTCCGGGGGGCAGGGGATGGCTACACCTTC. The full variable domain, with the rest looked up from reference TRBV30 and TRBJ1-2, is SQTIHQWPATLVQPVGSPLSLECTVEGTSNPNLYWYRQAAGRGLQLLFYSVGIGQISSEVPQNLSASRPQDRQFILSSKKLLLSDSGFYLCAWTTLRGAGDGYTFGSGTRLTVV.

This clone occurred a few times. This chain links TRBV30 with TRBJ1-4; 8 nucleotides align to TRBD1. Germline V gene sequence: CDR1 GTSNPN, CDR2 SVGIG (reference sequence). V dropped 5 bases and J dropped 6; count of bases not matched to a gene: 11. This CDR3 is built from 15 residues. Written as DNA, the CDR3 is TGTGCCTGGGGCCAGGGGGCCAATCGGTATGAAAAACTGTTTTTT. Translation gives CAWGQGANRYEKLFF.

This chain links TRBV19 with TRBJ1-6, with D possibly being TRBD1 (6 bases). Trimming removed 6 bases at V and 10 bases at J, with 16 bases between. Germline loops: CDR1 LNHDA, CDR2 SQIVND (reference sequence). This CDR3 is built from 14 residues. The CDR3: CASRTGHANSPLHF. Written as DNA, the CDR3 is TGTGCCAGTAGGACGGGACACGCCAACTCACCCCTCCACTTT.

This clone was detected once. CDR3 sequence: CASSSSWGADTQYF. DNA of the CDR3: TGTGCCAGCAGCTCCTCCTGGGGAGCAGATACGCAGTATTTT. V is TRBV11-3 and J is TRBJ2-3, with a tentative D call TRBD2 (5 bases). The germline V gene encodes CDR1 SGHNT and CDR2 YENEEA. The V and J ends lost 4 bases and 4 bases respectively, with 12 bases between them. The CDR3 extends over 14 amino acids.

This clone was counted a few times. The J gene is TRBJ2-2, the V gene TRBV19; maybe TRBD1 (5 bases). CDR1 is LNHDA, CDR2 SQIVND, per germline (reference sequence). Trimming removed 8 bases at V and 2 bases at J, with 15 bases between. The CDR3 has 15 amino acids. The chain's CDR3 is CASRIGQGNTGELFF. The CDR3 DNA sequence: TGTGCCAGTCGCATTGGGCAGGGTAACACCGGGGAGCTGTTTTTT.

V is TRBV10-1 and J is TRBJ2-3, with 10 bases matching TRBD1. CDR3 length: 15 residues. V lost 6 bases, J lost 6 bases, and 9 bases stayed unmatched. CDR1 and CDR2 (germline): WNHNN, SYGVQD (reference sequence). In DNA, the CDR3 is TGCGCCAGCAGCGACGTCCGGACAGGGGGGGATACGCAGTATTTT. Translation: CASSDVRTGGDTQYF.

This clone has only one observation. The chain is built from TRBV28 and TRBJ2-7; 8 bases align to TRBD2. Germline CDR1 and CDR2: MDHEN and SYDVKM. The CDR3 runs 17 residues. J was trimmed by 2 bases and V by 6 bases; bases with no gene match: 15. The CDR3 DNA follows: TGTGCCAGCAGCCACCCACTCGGGAGGGCGCTTACCTACGAGCAGTACTTC. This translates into CASSHPLGRALTYEQYF.

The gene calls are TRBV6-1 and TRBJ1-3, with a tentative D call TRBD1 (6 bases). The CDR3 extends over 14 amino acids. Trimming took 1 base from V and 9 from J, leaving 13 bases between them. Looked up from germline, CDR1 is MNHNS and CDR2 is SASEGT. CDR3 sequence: CASSEGQAGGTIYF. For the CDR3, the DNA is TGTGCCAGCAGTGAAGGACAGGCCGGTGGCACCATATATTTT.

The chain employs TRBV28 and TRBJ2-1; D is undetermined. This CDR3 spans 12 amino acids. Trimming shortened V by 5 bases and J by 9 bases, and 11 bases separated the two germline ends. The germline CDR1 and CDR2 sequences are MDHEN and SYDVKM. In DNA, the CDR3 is TGTGCCAGCAGTACAACTAAAGTTGAGCAGTTCTTC. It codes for CASSTTKVEQFF.

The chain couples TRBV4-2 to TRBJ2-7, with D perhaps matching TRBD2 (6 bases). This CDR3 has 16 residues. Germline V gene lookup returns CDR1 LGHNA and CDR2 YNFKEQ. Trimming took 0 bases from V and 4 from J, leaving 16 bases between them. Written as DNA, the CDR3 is TGTGCCAGCAGCCAAGATTGGGGCTCCGGGACTTACGAGCAGTACTTC. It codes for CASSQDWGSGTYEQYF.